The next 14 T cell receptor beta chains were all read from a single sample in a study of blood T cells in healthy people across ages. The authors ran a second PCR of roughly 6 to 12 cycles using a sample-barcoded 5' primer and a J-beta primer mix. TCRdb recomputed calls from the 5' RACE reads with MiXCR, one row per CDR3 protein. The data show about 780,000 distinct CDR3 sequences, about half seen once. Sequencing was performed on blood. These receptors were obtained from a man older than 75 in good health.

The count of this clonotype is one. CDR3 protein: CSVQPAREQFF. The CDR3, as DNA: TGCAGCGTTCAGCCTGCGAGGGAGCAGTTCTTC. The rearrangement uses TRBV29-1 and TRBJ2-1; D is undetermined. Between the trimmed V and J ends, which lost 5 bases and 10 bases, there was a span of 12 bases. Germline lookup yields CDR1 SQVTM and CDR2 ANQGSEA. The CDR3 spans 11 residues.

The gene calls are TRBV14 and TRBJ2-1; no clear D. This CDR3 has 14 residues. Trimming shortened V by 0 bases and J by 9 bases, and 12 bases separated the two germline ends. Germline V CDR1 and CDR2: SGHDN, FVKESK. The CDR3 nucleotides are TGTGCCAGCAGCCAAGATTCGTCGCTCCGTGAGCAGTTCTTC. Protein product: CASSQDSSLREQFF.

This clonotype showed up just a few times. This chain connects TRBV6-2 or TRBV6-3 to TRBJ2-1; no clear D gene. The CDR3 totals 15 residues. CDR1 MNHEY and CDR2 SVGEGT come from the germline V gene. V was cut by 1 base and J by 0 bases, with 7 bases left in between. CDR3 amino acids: CASSYWASSYNEQFF. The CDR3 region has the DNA TGTGCCAGCAGTTACTGGGCGAGCTCCTACAATGAGCAGTTCTTC.

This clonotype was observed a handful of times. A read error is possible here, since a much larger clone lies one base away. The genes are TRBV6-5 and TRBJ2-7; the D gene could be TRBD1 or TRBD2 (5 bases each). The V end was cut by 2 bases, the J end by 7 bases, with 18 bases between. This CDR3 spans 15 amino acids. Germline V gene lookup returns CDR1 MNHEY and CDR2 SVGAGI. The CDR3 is CASSYMGRNYNEQYF. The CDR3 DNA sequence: TGTGCCAGCAGTTACATGGGACGGAACTACAATGAGCAGTACTTC.

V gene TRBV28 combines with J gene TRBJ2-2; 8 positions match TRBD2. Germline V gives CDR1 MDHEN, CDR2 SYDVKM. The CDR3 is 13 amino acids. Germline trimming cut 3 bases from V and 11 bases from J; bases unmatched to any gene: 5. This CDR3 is CASSFPTSGELFF. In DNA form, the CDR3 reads TGTGCCAGCAGTTTTCCAACTAGCGGCGAGCTGTTTTTT.

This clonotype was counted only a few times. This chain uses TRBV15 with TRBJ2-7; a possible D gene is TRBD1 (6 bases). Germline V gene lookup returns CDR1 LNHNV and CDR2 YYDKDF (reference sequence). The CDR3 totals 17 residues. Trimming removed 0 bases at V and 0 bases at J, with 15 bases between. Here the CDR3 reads CATSRDPGDTLSYEQYF. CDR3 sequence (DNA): TGTGCCACCAGCAGAGATCCAGGGGACACCCTCTCCTACGAGCAGTACTTC.

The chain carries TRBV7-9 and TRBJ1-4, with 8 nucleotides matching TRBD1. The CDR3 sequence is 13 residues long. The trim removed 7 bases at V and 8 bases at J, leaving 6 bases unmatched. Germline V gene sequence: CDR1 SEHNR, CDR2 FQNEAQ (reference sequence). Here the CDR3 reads CASKDRAGEKLFF. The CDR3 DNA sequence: TGTGCCAGCAAGGACAGGGCTGGAGAAAAACTGTTTTTT.

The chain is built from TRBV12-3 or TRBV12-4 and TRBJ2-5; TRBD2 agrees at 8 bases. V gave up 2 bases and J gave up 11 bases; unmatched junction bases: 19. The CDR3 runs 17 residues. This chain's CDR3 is CASSLPLLAAQGKEQYF. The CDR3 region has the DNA TGTGCCAGCAGTTTACCCCTACTAGCGGCCCAAGGGAAGGAGCAGTACTTC.

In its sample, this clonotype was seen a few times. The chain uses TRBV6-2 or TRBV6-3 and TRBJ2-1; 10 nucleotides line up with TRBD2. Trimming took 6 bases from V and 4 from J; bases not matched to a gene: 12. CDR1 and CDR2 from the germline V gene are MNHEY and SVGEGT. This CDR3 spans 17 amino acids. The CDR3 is CASRGLAGAFGYNEQFF. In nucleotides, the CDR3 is TGTGCCAGCAGGGGCCTAGCGGGAGCCTTTGGGTACAATGAGCAGTTCTTC.

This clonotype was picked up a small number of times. The CDR3 loop reads CASTPTGSAYSYEQYF. CDR3 coding DNA: TGTGCCAGCACTCCGACGGGATCAGCCTATTCCTACGAGCAGTACTTC. J is TRBJ2-7 and V is TRBV6-6; D perhaps matches TRBD2 (5 bases). The length of the CDR3 is 16 residues. The V end was cut by 7 bases, the J end by 1 base, with 20 bases between. In germline, CDR1 is MNHNY, CDR2 SVGAGI (reference sequence).

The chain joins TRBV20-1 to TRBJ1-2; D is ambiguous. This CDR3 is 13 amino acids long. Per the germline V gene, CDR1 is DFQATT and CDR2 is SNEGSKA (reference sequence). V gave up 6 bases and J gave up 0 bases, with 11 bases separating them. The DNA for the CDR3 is TGCAGTGCCGAACCAGAAGCTAACTATGGCTACACCTTC. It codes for CSAEPEANYGYTF.

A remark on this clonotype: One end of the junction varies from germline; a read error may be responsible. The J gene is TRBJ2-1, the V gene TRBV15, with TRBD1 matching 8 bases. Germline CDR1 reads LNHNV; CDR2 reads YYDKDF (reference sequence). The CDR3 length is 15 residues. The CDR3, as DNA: TGTGCCACCAGCGGAACAGGGGGGTCCTACAGTGAGCAGTTCTTC. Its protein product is CATSGTGGSYSEQFF.

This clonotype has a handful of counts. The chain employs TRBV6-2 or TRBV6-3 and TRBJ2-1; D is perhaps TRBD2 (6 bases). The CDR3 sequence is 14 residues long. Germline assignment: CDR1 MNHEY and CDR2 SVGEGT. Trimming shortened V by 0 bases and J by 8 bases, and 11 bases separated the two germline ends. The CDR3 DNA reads TGTGCCAGCAGTTACTCCGGAGGGGTACATGAGCAGTTCTTC. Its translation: CASSYSGGVHEQFF.

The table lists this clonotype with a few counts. In DNA, the CDR3 is TGTGCCAGCAGCTTAAGCGGGACAGGGTCCAATGAGCAGTTCTTC. It codes for CASSLSGTGSNEQFF. The chain uses TRBV7-3 and TRBJ2-1; 9 bases align to TRBD1. The trim removed 1 base at V and 6 bases at J, leaving 4 bases unmatched. Looked up from germline, CDR1 is SGHTA and CDR2 is FQGTGA. The CDR3 is 15 residues long.